In its sample, the clone carrying this T cell receptor beta chain is medium-sized. TCRdb analysed the 5' RACE reads with MiXCR anew, one entry per CDR3 protein. In the table there are 20,000 to 30,000 distinct CDR3 sequences, roughly 13% of which are singletons. The sample's time point: technical triplicate 1. The data stem from a study of neurological immune-mediated disorders. The CDR3 length is 14 residues. Germline assignment: CDR1 DFQATT and CDR2 SNEGSKA (reference sequence). V lost 0 bases, J lost 4 bases, and 10 bases lay in between. The chain is built from TRBV20-1 and TRBJ2-1, with D possibly being TRBD2 (6 bases). The TCR comes from a female donor with HTLV-1-associated myelopathy (HAM/TSP). Sequenced material: CD4+ T cells from blood. As DNA, the CDR3 is TGCAGTGCTAGAGACGTCGGGAGTTACAATGAGCAGTTCTTC. As protein: CSARDVGSYNEQFF.